This TCR beta chain was captured in a study of T cell responses to AZD1222 COVID-19 vaccine. The overall study: Whether given at about 4 or about 12 weeks, second doses were pooled. General observations from the study: Sampling that yielded the repertoires occurred only after the peak T cell response.

The data were produced by immunoSEQ multiplex PCR, yet TCRdb's version contains in-frame clones alone and is incomplete. This table holds 150,000 to 200,000 clones, about nine tenths found once. Turning to this clone: Its specificity is unknown.

The source of this sequence is an adult in good health. This specimen was peripheral blood, taken on day 0 of AZD1222 vaccination.

For the CDR3, the DNA is TGTGCCTTTACAGTGGGGGGCTATGGCTACACCTTC. Its translation is CAFTVGGYGYTF. V and J are TRBV30 and TRBJ1-2; possible D gene TRBD1, 5 bases. The CDR3 contains 12 residues. The germline V gene encodes CDR1 GTSNPN and CDR2 SVGIG (reference sequence). V lost 7 bases and J lost 4, with 13 bases in between.